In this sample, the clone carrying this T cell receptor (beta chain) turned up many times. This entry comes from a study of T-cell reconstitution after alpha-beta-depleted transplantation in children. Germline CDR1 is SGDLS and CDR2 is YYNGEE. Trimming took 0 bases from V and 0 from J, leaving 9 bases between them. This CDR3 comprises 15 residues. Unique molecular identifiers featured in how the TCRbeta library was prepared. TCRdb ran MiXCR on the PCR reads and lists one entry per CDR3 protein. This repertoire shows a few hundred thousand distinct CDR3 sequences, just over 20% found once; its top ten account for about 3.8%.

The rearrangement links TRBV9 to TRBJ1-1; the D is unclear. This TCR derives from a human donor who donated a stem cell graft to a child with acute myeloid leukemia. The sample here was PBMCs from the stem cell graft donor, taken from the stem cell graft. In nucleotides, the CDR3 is TGTGCCAGCAGCGTAGCCCCGGGGTTGAACACTGAAGCTTTCTTT. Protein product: CASSVAPGLNTEAFF.